The 30 T cell receptor beta chains reported below all come from one sample, sequenced in a study of cytomegalovirus exposure and HLA in healthy donors. The PCR ran on 60 Vbeta and 13 Jbeta primers. Some clones are missing from TCRdb's copy, which holds only in-frame ones; the method was immunoSEQ multiplex PCR. The repertoire includes roughly 140,000 clones, around 79% of them detected once, and about 1.3% sits in the top ten. The source material was PBMCs. These TCRs come from a man younger than 35 in good health and CMV-seronegative.

This chain joins TRBV4-1 and TRBJ2-3, with D possibly TRBD2 on 7 matching bases. CDR3 length equals 20 residues. V shed 0 bases and J shed 4 bases, with 26 bases lying between them. Germline assignment: CDR1 MGHRA and CDR2 YSYEKL. CDR3 bases: TGCGCCAGCAGCCAAGAGGGGGCTAGCGGAAACTCCTGGGGGCCAGATACGCAGTATTTT. Translating it yields CASSQEGASGNSWGPDTQYF.

J is TRBJ2-7 and V is TRBV2; D is possibly TRBD1 (6 bases). Germline lookup yields CDR1 SNHLY and CDR2 FYNNEI. The CDR3 loop spans 12 amino acids. V was pared by 8 bases and J by 5 bases, with 13 bases between. As DNA, the CDR3 is TGTGCCAGCCACTCAGGGGTCCACGAGCAGTACTTC. This encodes CASHSGVHEQYF. Variable domain in full (rest from reference TRBV2 and TRBJ2-7): EPEVTQTPSHQVTQMGQEVILRCVPISNHLYFYWYRQILGQKVEFLVSFYNNEISEKSEIFDDQFSVERPDGSNFTLKIRSTKLEDSAMYFCASHSGVHEQYFGPGTRLTVT.

The gene calls are TRBV5-6 and TRBJ2-3; D uncertain. Trimming removed 4 bases from V and 0 bases from J, with 12 bases in between. Per the germline V gene, CDR1 is SGHDT and CDR2 is YYEEEE. The CDR3 has 15 residues. In nucleotides, the CDR3 is TGTGCCAGCAGCCGCACTCCGCTCAGCACAGATACGCAGTATTTT. Protein sequence: CASSRTPLSTDTQYF.

The CDR3 region is CASSPPSTYSTGELFF. CDR3 DNA sequence: TGTGCCAGCTCACCACCGTCCACTTATAGCACCGGGGAGCTGTTTTTT. The gene calls are TRBV18 and TRBJ2-2, with D hard to call. The germline V and J ends were trimmed by 0 bases and 4 bases, with 12 bases remaining between them. Per the germline V gene, CDR1 is KGHSH and CDR2 is LQKENI. CDR3 length: 16 residues. Filled out from reference TRBV18 and TRBJ2-2, the complete variable domain reads NAGVMQNPRHLVRRRGQEARLRCSPMKGHSHVYWYRQLPEEGLKFMVYLQKENIIDESGMPKERFSAEFPKEGPSILRIQQVVRGDSAAYFCASSPPSTYSTGELFFGEGSRLTVL.

This clone came up a few times. The J gene is TRBJ2-3, the V gene TRBV4-1; TRBD2 agrees at 9 bases. The CDR3 sequence is 17 residues long. Trimming removed 0 bases from V and 2 bases from J; junction bases left unmatched: 6. Germline V CDR1 and CDR2: MGHRA, YSYEKL. CDR3 DNA: TGCGCCAGCAGCCAAGAAGGGCTAGCGGGATTCACAGATACGCAGTATTTT. Translation: CASSQEGLAGFTDTQYF.

The V call is TRBV6-5, the J call TRBJ1-2, with a possible D match to TRBD1 (5 bases). V lost 0 bases, J lost 7 bases, and 15 bases lay in between. Germline values: CDR1 MNHEY, CDR2 SVGAGI. This CDR3 spans 15 amino acids. The CDR3 DNA follows: TGTGCCAGCAGTTACTCGGGACTCGGGAGGAGTGGCTACACCTTC. Its translation: CASSYSGLGRSGYTF.

The CDR3: CASSPGAGYEQFF. In DNA, the CDR3 is TGTGCCAGCTCACCGGGCGCGGGGTATGAGCAGTTCTTC. The chain employs TRBV18 and TRBJ2-1, with a weak D call TRBD2 (6 bases). The CDR3 sequence is 13 residues long. V was shortened by 3 bases and J by 8 bases, with 11 bases between the two germline ends. Per germline, CDR1 KGHSH and CDR2 LQKENI.

V usage is TRBV18 and J usage is TRBJ2-7, with D perhaps TRBD2 (5 bases). The CDR3 sequence is 16 residues long. V was pared by 3 bases and J by 5 bases, with 20 bases between. Germline loops: CDR1 KGHSH, CDR2 LQKENI. CDR3 sequence (DNA): TGTGCCAGCTCACCCTCTTATCCTAGCCTTGGGAACGAGCAGTACTTC. The encoded protein is CASSPSYPSLGNEQYF.

This chain links TRBV6-1 with TRBJ2-7; 10 bases align to TRBD1. The CDR3 extends over 13 amino acids. Germline V CDR1 and CDR2: MNHNS, SASEGT. Losses at the gene ends were 11 bases for V and 4 bases for J; bases not matched to a gene: 8. CDR3 amino acids: CASYPGQGYEQYF. The CDR3 DNA follows: TGTGCCTCTTATCCGGGACAGGGGTACGAGCAGTACTTC.

The chain has TRBV6-5 and TRBJ2-1; 13 nucleotides match TRBD2. V lost 0 bases, J lost 8 bases, and 1 base stayed unmatched. Per germline, CDR1 MNHEY and CDR2 SVGAGI. The CDR3 is made up of 15 amino acids. The CDR3 reads CASSYSGLAGYEQFF. In DNA, the CDR3 is TGTGCCAGCAGTTACTCGGGACTAGCGGGATATGAGCAGTTCTTC.

The V call is TRBV4-1, the J call TRBJ2-7; the D gene is possibly TRBD1 (5 bases). The germline CDR1 and CDR2 sequences are MGHRA and YSYEKL. V was trimmed by 0 bases and J by 6 bases, leaving 21 bases between them. The CDR3 consists of 17 residues. CDR3 coding DNA: TGCGCCAGCAGCCAAGATGGGCAGGGTGGCCGGCGCGTCGAGCAGTACTTC. The encoded protein is CASSQDGQGGRRVEQYF.

The V gene is TRBV11-2, the J gene TRBJ2-7; 8 positions match TRBD2. There are 14 residues in the CDR3. Germline V gives CDR1 SGHAT, CDR2 FQNNGV. J lost 7 bases, V lost 0 bases, and 5 bases had no gene match. CDR3 residues: CASSLELAEGEQYF. The CDR3 bases are TGTGCCAGCAGCTTAGAACTAGCGGAGGGGGAGCAGTACTTC. Looking up the rest from reference TRBV11-2 and TRBJ2-7 gives the full variable domain: EAGVAQSPRYKIIEKRQSVAFWCNPISGHATLYWYQQILGQGPKLLIQFQNNGVVDDSQLPKDRFSAERLKGVDSTLKIQPAKLEDSAVYLCASSLELAEGEQYFGPGTRLTVT.

CDR3 nucleotide sequence: TGTGCCAGCAGCCCCAGGGGGCTCCATGGGAAGGGGGACGAGCAGTACTTC. Its protein is CASSPRGLHGKGDEQYF. This chain uses TRBV9 with TRBJ2-7; 8 bases align to TRBD1. The trim removed 4 bases at V and 5 bases at J, leaving 17 bases unmatched. This CDR3 region has 17 residues. CDR1 and CDR2 (germline): SGDLS, YYNGEE.

The genes are TRBV5-6 and TRBJ2-1; no firm D call. The V gene's germline CDR1 is SGHDT and CDR2 YYEEEE. The V end lost 3 bases, the J end lost 4 bases, and 17 bases lay between the germline ends. The CDR3 loop spans 16 amino acids. CDR3 protein: CASSSLGADQYNEQFF. The CDR3 DNA is TGTGCCAGCAGCTCCCTCGGTGCGGATCAGTACAATGAGCAGTTCTTC.

This sequence joins TRBV27 and TRBJ1-1; D is possibly TRBD1 (5 bases). The V end was cut by 6 bases, the J end by 6 bases, with 17 bases between. Per germline, CDR1 MNHEY and CDR2 SMNVEV (reference sequence). There are 14 residues in the CDR3. This CDR3 reads CASSPRGGGPEAFF. For the CDR3, the DNA is TGTGCCAGCAGCCCGCGGGGGGGAGGGCCTGAAGCTTTCTTT.

The CDR3 region is CASSRPGQGFSTDTQYF. As DNA, the CDR3 is TGTGCCAGCAGCAGACCGGGACAGGGGTTTAGCACAGATACGCAGTATTTT. The chain combines TRBV5-8 with TRBJ2-3, with 10 bases matching TRBD1. Unmatched junction bases numbered 8, after V lost 4 bases and J lost 0 bases. There are 17 residues in the CDR3. CDR1 is SGHTS, CDR2 YDEGEE, per germline.

The chain carries TRBV18 and TRBJ2-1; TRBD2 matches at 8 bases. Trimming at V came to 5 bases and at J to 8 bases, leaving 8 bases not matched to a gene. CDR3 length: 14 amino acids. Germline loops: CDR1 KGHSH, CDR2 LQKENI. This chain's CDR3 is CASSKNGRVDEQFF. DNA of the CDR3: TGTGCCAGCTCAAAGAACGGGAGGGTCGATGAGCAGTTCTTC. Using reference TRBV18 and TRBJ2-1 for the parts outside the CDR3, the full variable domain is NAGVMQNPRHLVRRRGQEARLRCSPMKGHSHVYWYRQLPEEGLKFMVYLQKENIIDESGMPKERFSAEFPKEGPSILRIQQVVRGDSAAYFCASSKNGRVDEQFFGPGTRLTVL.

This rearrangement joins TRBV6-6 to TRBJ1-1; D is unclear. The V end was cut by 3 bases, the J end by 0 bases, with 11 bases between. The CDR3 has 15 amino acids. The germline V gene has CDR1 MNHNY and CDR2 SVGAGI (reference sequence). The CDR3 loop reads CASSYSRIMNTEAFF. CDR3 bases: TGTGCCAGCAGTTATTCCAGGATCATGAACACTGAAGCTTTCTTT.

Concerning this clone itself: One end of the junction does not line up with germline, which may come from a read error. The chain links TRBV6-6 to TRBJ2-7; D gene ambiguous. This CDR3 contains 11 residues. From germline, CDR1 is MNHNY and CDR2 SVGAGI (reference sequence). The CDR3 sequence: CASSYSDEQYF. CDR3 sequence (DNA): TGTGCCAGCAGTTACTCCGACGAGCAGTACTTC.

V and J are TRBV7-6 and TRBJ2-5, with TRBD1 as a possible D gene (6 bases). The V gene lost 1 base and the J gene lost 3 bases, with 9 bases spanning the gap. This CDR3 has 14 residues. The germline gives CDR1 SGHVS, CDR2 FNYEAQ. The CDR3 here is CASSLGDMKETQYF. DNA for the CDR3: TGTGCCAGCAGCTTAGGGGACATGAAAGAGACCCAGTACTTC. Complete variable domain (other parts from reference TRBV7-6 and TRBJ2-5): GAGVSQSPRYKVTKRGQDVALRCDPISGHVSLYWYRQALGQGPEFLTYFNYEAQQDKSGLPNDRFSAERPEGSISTLTIQRTEQRDSAMYRCASSLGDMKETQYFGPGTRLLVL.

This clone has only one observation. The J gene is TRBJ2-1, the V gene TRBV14; a weak D match, TRBD2 (5 bases). The CDR3 extends over 13 amino acids. The germline V gene has CDR1 SGHDN and CDR2 FVKESK. V lost 4 bases to trimming and J lost 10 bases, with 14 bases between them. The CDR3 protein is CASSLLLDSEQFF. CDR3 DNA: TGTGCCAGCAGCCTCTTACTAGATTCGGAGCAGTTCTTC.

This clone was counted a few times. The chain carries TRBV6-1 and TRBJ2-5; D is possibly TRBD2 (5 bases). The germline gives CDR1 MNHNS, CDR2 SASEGT. Deletions cut 6 bases from V and 3 bases from J, with 14 bases between. This CDR3 region has 14 residues. The CDR3 sequence: CASSSGREEETQYF. DNA for the CDR3: TGTGCCAGCAGCTCCGGACGGGAAGAAGAGACCCAGTACTTC.

This clone showed up just once. The CDR3 end shows no conserved phenylalanine or tryptophan, and so a read error is likely. It is unclear where the CDR3 begins or ends on the DNA, so no DNA is shown, and the CDR3 is as TCRdb lists it. The V and J genes are TRBV2 and TRBJ1-4. 9 amino acids form the CDR3, both terminal residues included. Germline V CDR1 and CDR2: SNHLY, FYNNEI. The CDR3 loop is CASSVAGRA.

The chain has TRBV21-1 and TRBJ2-7; the D call TRBD2 from the table was never checked on the DNA. TRBV21-1 is described as a pseudogene. CDR3 length: 13 residues. CDR3 sequence (DNA): TGTGCCACACACGAGCGGGGGTCGTACGAGCAGTACTTC. Translated, it gives CATHERGSYEQYF.

This clone was seen only once. The V and J genes are TRBV14 and TRBJ2-7; 7 bases are shared with TRBD2. Germline CDR1 is SGHDN and CDR2 is FVKESK. The CDR3 totals 16 residues. V lost 0 bases to trimming and J lost 2 bases; unmatched junction nucleotides: 7. CDR3 region: CASSQDPTSVPYEQYF. As DNA, the CDR3 is TGTGCCAGCAGCCAAGATCCAACTAGCGTGCCCTACGAGCAGTACTTC.

The rearrangement links TRBV5-1 to TRBJ1-6; 11 bases are shared with TRBD1. Unmatched junction bases numbered 4, after V lost 7 bases and J lost 7 bases. CDR1 and CDR2 (germline): SGHRS, YFSETQ. This CDR3 contains 14 residues. The CDR3 is CASGTGGGNSPLHF. The CDR3, as DNA: TGCGCCAGCGGGACAGGGGGAGGGAATTCACCCCTCCACTTT.

The CDR3 reads CASSLFSGEQFF. The CDR3, as DNA: TGTGCCAGCAGCCTATTCTCAGGTGAGCAGTTCTTC. The chain combines TRBV7-8 with TRBJ2-1, with D uncertain. The CDR3 runs to 12 residues. Germline CDR1 reads SGHVS; CDR2 reads FQNEAQ. V lost 5 bases and J 9 bases, leaving 11 bases between the germline ends. The full variable domain, its missing parts supplied by reference TRBV7-8 and TRBJ2-1, is GAGVSQSPRYKVAKRGQDVALRCDPISGHVSLFWYQQALGQGPEFLTYFQNEAQLDKSGLPSDRFFAERPEGSVSTLKIQRTQQEDSAVYLCASSLFSGEQFFGPGTRLTVL.

This chain joins TRBV6-5 and TRBJ1-5; TRBD1 matches 9 bases. The trim removed 6 bases at V and 12 bases at J, leaving 9 bases unmatched. CDR1 and CDR2 from the germline V gene are MNHEY and SVGAGI. The CDR3 is made up of 13 amino acids. The CDR3 DNA sequence: TGTGCCAGCAGCCCTATGCCGGGACAGGGCCAGCATTTT. Translating it yields CASSPMPGQGQHF.

This clone was detected once. The rearrangement joins TRBV2 to TRBJ2-3; D is unresolved. The CDR3 has 14 amino acids. V was shortened by 5 bases and J by 0 bases, with 9 bases between the two germline ends. From germline, CDR1 is SNHLY and CDR2 FYNNEI. This chain's CDR3 is CASSFSTSTDTQYF. CDR3 nucleotide sequence: TGTGCCAGCAGTTTTAGTACTAGCACAGATACGCAGTATTTT.

This CDR3 reads CASSVRNGETQYF. The CDR3 DNA reads TGTGCCAGCAGTGTTCGAAACGGGGAGACCCAGTACTTC. The chain joins TRBV2 to TRBJ2-5; D gene ambiguous. Germline V CDR1 and CDR2: SNHLY, FYNNEI. Trimming took off 4 bases at V and 5 bases at J, with 11 bases between the two ends. The CDR3 is made up of 13 amino acids.